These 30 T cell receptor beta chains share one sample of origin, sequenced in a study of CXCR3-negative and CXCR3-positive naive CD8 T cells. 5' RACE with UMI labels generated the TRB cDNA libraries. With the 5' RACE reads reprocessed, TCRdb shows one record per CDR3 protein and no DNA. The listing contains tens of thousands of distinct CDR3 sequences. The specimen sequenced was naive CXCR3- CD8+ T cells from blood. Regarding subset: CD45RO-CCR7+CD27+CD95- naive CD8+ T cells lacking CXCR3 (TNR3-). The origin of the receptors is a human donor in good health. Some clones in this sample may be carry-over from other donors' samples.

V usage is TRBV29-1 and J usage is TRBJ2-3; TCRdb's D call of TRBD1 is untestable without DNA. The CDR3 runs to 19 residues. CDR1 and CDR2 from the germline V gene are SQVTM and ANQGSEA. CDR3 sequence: CSVEHPGQLNQYSTDTQYF.

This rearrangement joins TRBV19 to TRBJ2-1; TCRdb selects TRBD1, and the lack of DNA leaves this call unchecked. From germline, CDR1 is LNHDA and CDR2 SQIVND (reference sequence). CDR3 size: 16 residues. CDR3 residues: CASSTVTGEYYNEQFF. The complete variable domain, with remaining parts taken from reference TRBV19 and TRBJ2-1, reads DGGITQSPKYLFRKEGQNVTLSCEQNLNHDAMYWYRQDPGQGLRLIYYSQIVNDFQKGDIAEGYSVSREKKESFPLTVTSAQKNPTAFYLCASSTVTGEYYNEQFFGPGTRLTVL.

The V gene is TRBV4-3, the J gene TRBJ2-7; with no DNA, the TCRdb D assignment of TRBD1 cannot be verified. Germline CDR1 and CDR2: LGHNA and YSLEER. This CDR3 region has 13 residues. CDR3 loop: CASSQLREYEQYF.

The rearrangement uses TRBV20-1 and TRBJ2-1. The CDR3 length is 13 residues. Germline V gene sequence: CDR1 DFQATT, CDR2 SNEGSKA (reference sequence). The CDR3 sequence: CSARDLGGTEQFF.

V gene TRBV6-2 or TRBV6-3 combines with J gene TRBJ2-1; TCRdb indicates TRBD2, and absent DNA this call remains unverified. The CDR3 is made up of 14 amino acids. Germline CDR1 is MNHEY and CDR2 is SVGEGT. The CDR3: CASRSGASYNEQFF.

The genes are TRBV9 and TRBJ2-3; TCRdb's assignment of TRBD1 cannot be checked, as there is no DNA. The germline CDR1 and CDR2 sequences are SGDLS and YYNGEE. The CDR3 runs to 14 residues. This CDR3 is CASSVLQGADTQYF.

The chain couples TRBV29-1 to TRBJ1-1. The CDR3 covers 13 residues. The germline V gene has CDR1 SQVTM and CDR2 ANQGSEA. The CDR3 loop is CSTHGGPGSIAFF.

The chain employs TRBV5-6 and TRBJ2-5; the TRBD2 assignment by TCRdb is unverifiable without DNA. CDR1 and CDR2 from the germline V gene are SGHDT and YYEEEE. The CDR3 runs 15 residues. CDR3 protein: CASSLGLAGEETQYF.

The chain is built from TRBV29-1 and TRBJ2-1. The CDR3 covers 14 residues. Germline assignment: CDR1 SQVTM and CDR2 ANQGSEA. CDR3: CSAPILSKVDEQFF.

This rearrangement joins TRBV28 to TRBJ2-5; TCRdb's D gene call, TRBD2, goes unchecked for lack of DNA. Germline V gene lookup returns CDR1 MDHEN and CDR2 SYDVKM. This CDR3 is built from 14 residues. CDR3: CASSLTSGGSPEYF.

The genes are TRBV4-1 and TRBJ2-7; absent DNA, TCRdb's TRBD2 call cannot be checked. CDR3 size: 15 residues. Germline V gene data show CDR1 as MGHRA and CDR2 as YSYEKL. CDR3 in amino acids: CASSQETLRPYEQYF.

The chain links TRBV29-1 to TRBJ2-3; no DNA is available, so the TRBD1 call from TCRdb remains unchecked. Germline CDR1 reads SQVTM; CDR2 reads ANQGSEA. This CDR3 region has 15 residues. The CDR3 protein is CSVEPDRGWANTQYF.

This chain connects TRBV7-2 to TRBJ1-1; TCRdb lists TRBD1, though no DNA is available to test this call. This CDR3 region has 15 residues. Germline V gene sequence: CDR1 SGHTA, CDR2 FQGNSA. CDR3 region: CASLDRVGFNTEAFF.

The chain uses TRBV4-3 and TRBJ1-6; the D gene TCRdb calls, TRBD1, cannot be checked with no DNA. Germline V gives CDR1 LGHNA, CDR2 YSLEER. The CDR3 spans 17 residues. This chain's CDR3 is CASSQDFTGGHNSPLHF.

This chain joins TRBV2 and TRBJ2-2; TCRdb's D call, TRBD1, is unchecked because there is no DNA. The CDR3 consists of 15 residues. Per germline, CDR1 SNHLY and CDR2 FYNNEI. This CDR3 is CASNPRTGNTGELFF. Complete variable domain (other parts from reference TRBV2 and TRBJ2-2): EPEVTQTPSHQVTQMGQEVILRCVPISNHLYFYWYRQILGQKVEFLVSFYNNEISEKSEIFDDQFSVERPDGSNFTLKIRSTKLEDSAMYFCASNPRTGNTGELFFGEGSRLTVL.

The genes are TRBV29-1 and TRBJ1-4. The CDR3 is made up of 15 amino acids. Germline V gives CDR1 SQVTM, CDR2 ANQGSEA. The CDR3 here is CSVERAGATNEKLFF.

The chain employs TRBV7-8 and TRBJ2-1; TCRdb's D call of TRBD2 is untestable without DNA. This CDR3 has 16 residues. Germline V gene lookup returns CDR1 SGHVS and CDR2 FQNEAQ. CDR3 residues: CASSFRPRETPNEQFF.

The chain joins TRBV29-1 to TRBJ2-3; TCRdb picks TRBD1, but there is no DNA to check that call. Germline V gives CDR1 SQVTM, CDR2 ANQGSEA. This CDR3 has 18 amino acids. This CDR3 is CSVEVTGISGSSLDTQYF.

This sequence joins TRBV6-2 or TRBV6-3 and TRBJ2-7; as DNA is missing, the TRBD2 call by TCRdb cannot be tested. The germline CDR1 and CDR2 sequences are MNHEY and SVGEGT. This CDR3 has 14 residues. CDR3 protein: CATLWGDYSYEQYF.

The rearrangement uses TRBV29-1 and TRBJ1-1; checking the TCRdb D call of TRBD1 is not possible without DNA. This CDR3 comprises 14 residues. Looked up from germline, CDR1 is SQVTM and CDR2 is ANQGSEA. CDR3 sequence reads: CSVEGSQGAAEAFF.

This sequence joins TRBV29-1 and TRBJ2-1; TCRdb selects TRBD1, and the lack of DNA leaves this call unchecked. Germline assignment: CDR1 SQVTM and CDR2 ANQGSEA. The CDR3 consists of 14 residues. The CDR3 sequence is CSVDSAGDNNEQFF.

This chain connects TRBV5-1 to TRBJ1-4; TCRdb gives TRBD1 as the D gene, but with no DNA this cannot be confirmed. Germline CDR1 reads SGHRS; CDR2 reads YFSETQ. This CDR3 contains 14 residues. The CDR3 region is CASSGAGAHEKLFF.

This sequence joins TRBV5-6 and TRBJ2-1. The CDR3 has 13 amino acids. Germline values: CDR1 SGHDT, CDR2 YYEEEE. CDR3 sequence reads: CASSLTLTGEQFF.

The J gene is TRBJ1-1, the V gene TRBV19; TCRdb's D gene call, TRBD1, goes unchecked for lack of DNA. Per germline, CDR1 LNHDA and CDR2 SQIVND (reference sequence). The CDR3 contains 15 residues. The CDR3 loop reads CASSIGDRGMVPAFF. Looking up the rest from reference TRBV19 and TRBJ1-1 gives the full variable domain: DGGITQSPKYLFRKEGQNVTLSCEQNLNHDAMYWYRQDPGQGLRLIYYSQIVNDFQKGDIAEGYSVSREKKESFPLTVTSAQKNPTAFYLCASSIGDRGMVPAFFGQGTRLTVV.

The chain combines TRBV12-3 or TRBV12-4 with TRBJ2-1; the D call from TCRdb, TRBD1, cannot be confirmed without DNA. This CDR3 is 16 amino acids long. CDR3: CASDGLGGGSYNEQFF.

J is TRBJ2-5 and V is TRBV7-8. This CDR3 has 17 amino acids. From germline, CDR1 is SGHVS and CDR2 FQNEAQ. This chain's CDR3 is CASSPKTSGEYQETQYF.

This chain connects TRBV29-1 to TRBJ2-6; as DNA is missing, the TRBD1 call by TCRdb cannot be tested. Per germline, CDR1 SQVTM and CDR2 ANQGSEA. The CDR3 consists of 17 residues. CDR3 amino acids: CSVGGQPRSSGANVLTF.

The CDR3 region is CASRDNYEQYF. V is TRBV2 and J is TRBJ2-7. The CDR3 contains 11 residues. CDR1 and CDR2 from the germline V gene are SNHLY and FYNNEI.

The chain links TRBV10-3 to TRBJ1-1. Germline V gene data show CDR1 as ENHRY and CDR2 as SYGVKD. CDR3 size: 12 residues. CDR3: CAISVENTEAFF.

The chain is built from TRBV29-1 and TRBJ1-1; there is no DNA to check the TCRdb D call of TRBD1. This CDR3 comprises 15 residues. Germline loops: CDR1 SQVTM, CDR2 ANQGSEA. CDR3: CSVEGTGTELTEAFF.